This T cell receptor (beta chain) was identified during a study of T cell responses to AZD1222 COVID-19 vaccine (dated by TCRdb to 2020 to 2022). About the full investigation: TCR sequencing was performed for 230 to 250 trial participants, of whom approximately 200 were given two doses of AZD1222 and some 26 were given two doses of MenACWY control vaccine. Trial participants were enrolled into age subgroups of 18-55, 56-69 and 70-plus years, which contained approximately 150, 30 and 60 TCR-sequenced participants, respectively.

Measured from the cysteine to the phenylalanine, the CDR3 is 16 residues long. Just CDR3 DNA is preserved here, 48 bases in frame from base 1. Per the germline V gene, SNHLY is the CDR1 and FYNNEI is the CDR2. Germline trimming: 6 bases from V, 3 bases from J; junction bases outside gene matches: 11. The CDR3 regions of human TCRbeta chains were analyzed by immunosequencing. In the source study's methods: Repertoire TCRs were checked for matches against a reference library of SARS-CoV-2-specific TCRs that had been generated using the MIRA antigen-specificity platform. Breadth was defined as the fraction of unique TCRs that were SARS-CoV-2-associated, and depth was defined as the fraction of total T cells that were SARS-CoV-2-associated. Using the MIRA data, each spike-specific TCR was mapped to the spike region that the TCR reacts to and placed in a CD4 or CD8 class. Log10-transformed breadth and depth values were compared by one-way ANOVA with Sidak's multiple comparisons tests. In TCRdb, the immuneACCESS table is reduced to in-frame sequences with V and J assigned. These tables do not hold every clone; where another copy was compared, an unresolved V gene accounts for under half, and the others remain unexplained. V and J calls and clone size are copied from that table; D and trimming were computed from the DNA. For this sample there are around 120,000 clones; roughly 85% appear just once. The top ten constitute 2% to 2.5% of the sample.

Sample time point, as interpreted from the label and publication: about 28 days (+/-7) after the second vaccine dose. AZD1222 recipients with second doses at about 4 weeks or about 12 weeks were pooled, because spike-specific TCR depth and breadth did not differ between schedules. Samples from vaccinated people were obtained from the UK trials COV001 and COV002, which included a single-blind randomized controlled phase 2/3 trial of AZD1222 (ChAdOx1 nCoV-19) in healthy adults. For TCRbeta chain sequencing, PBMC samples were collected from trial participants at day 0 and at day 28 after the second dose. About this clone itself: The clone's antigen remains unknown. No base qualities exist here, and no much larger clone lies one base off it.

Results and caveats for the whole study, not just this receptor: Conclusions about previously exposed vaccinees are limited because only six or seven AZD1222 recipients were SARS-CoV-2 seropositive at baseline. Reportedly, close to half of the unique spike-specific TCRs recognized epitopes lying outside the regions that are mutated in the B.1.351 and B.1.1.7 variants. Because no day 14 peak-response samples were available, the repertoires could be characterized only after the peak T cell response. In the small 56-69-year group, the increase in depth fell short of significance, most likely because of low power. Participants were mostly white British and included more females than males, and it was suggested by the authors that clonal diversity may have been underestimated. After two AZD1222 doses, both the breadth and the depth of spike-specific TCRs were significantly higher than at day 0 and than in MenACWY recipients. Vaccine-associated CD4 TCRs spanned the whole spike protein, with dominant responses in regions 160-218 and 743-854.

The specimen comprised peripheral blood, sampled 28 days after the second AZD1222 dose. The sequence is built from TRBV2 and TRBJ1-2, with 9 bases aligning to TRBD1. The TCR sequence derives from an adult who received the AZD1222 COVID-19 vaccine. The nucleotide sequence reads TGTGCCAGCAGACTTACACAGGGGGCGACGGACTATGGCTACACCTTC. It is translated as CASRLTQGATDYGYTF.